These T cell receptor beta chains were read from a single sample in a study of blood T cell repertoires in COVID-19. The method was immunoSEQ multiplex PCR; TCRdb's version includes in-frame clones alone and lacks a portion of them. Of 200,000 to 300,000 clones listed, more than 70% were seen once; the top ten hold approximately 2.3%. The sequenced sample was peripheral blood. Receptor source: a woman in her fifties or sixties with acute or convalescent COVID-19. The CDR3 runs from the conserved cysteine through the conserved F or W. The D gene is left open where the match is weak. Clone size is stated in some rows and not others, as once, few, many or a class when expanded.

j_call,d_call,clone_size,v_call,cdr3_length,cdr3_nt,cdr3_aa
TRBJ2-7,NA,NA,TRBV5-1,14,TGCGCCAGCAGCTTGGGCAGGGGCATCAGGGAGCAGTACTTC,CASSLGRGIREQYF
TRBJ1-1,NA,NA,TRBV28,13,TGTGCCAGCAGCCCTACAGAGAACACTGAAGCTTTCTTT,CASSPTENTEAFF
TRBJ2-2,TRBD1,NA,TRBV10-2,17,TGCGCCAGCGTCGCCTGGGGACAGGGGAGGAACACCGGGGAGCTGTTTTTT,CASVAWGQGRNTGELFF
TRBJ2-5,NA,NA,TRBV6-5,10,TGTGCCGGCGGTCAAGAGACCCAGTACTTC,CAGGQETQYF
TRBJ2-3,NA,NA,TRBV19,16,TGTGCCAGTACCGCACGCGGCGGGGGCGGGGGAGATACGCAGTATTTT,CASTARGGGGGDTQYF
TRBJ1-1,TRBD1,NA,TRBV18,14,TGTGCCAGCTCACAGGGACAGGGGGGGACTGAAGCTTTCTTT,CASSQGQGGTEAFF
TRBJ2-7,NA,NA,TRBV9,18,TGTGCCAGCAGCCCAGGGCCCCCCCTGGCGGTAAGCTCCTACGAGCAGTACTTC,CASSPGPPLAVSSYEQYF
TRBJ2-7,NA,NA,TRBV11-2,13,TGTGCCAGCAGCTTAGGACGGGACTACGAGCAGTACTTC,CASSLGRDYEQYF
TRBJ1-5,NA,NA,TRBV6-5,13,TGTGCCAGCAGTTACTTAGCTAATCAGCCCCAGCATTTT,CASSYLANQPQHF
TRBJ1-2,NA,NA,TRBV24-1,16,TGTGCCACCAGTGATCCCTCATCTAAAGACAGAGATGGCTACACCTTC,CATSDPSSKDRDGYTF
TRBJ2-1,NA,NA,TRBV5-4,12,TGTGCCAGCAGTTCGACATACAATGAGCAGTTCTTC,CASSSTYNEQFF
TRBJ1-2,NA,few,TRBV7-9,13,TGTGCCAGCAGCTCGTCCCCAGTGTATGGCTACACCTTC,CASSSSPVYGYTF
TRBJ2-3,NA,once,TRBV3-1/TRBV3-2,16,TGTGCCAGCAGCCACGAGATATGGGGGCTCACAGATACGCAGTATTTT,CASSHEIWGLTDTQYF
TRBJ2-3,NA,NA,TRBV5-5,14,TGTGCCAGCAGGAAGACATACCCCACAGATACGCAGTATTTT,CASRKTYPTDTQYF
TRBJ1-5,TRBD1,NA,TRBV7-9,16,TGTGCCAGCAGCATCGGGACAGGGGGTAGCAATCAGCCCCAGCATTTT,CASSIGTGGSNQPQHF
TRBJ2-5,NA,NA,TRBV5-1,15,TGCGCCAGCAGCTTGGGGGCCAGAAACCAAGAGACCCAGTACTTC,CASSLGARNQETQYF
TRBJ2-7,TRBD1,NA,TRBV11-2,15,TGTGCCAGCAGCTTAGTCCCAGGGGGCTCCTACGAGCAGTACTTC,CASSLVPGGSYEQYF
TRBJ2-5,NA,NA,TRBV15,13,TGTGCCACCAGCACCCGACAGAAAGAGACCCAGTACTTC,CATSTRQKETQYF
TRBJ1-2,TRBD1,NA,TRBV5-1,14,TGCGCCAGCAGCAAGGGACAGGGCAACTATGGCTACACCTTC,CASSKGQGNYGYTF
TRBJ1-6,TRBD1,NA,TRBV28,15,TGTGCCAGCAGTTCAGAACCGGGACAGCTTATACTCCTCCACTTT,CASSSEPGQLILLHF
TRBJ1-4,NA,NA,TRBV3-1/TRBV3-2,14,TGTGCCAGCAGACCGGGGGTTAGTAATGAAAAACTGTTTTTT,CASRPGVSNEKLFF
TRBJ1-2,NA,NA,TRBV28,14,TGTGCCAGCAGCTCGGGCGGACAGTACTATGGCTACACCTTC,CASSSGGQYYGYTF
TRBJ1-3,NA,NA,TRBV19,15,TGTGCCAGTAGTATTCGAATGAGCTCTGGAAACACCATATATTTT,CASSIRMSSGNTIYF
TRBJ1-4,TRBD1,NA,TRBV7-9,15,TGTGCCAGCAGCCAAAAACAGGGGTTGGGTGAAAAACTGTTTTTT,CASSQKQGLGEKLFF
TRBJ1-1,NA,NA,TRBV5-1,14,TGCGCCAGCAGCTTAGGGACTCTGAACACTGAAGCTTTCTTT,CASSLGTLNTEAFF
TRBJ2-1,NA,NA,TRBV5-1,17,TGCGCCAGCAGCGTTGGAGGGGCTAGCCCGAGGTACAATGAGCAGTTCTTC,CASSVGGASPRYNEQFF
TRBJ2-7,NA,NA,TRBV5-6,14,TGTGCCAGCAGCTTGGGACTAGGAGGCTACGAGCAGTACTTC,CASSLGLGGYEQYF
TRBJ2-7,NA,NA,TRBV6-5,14,TGTGCCAGCAGTTTAAATAGACTCCTGGTCCAGCAGTACTTC,CASSLNRLLVQQYF
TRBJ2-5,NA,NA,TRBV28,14,TGTGCCAGCAGTTTCTGGCCAGGGCAAGAGACCCAGTACTTC,CASSFWPGQETQYF
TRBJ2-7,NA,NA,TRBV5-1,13,TGCGCCAGCAGCACTGGAGGCAACATCGAGCAGTACTTC,CASSTGGNIEQYF
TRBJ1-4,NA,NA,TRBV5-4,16,TGTGCCAGCAGCTTGGGTGAGGGAATAGGGAATGAAAAACTGTTTTTT,CASSLGEGIGNEKLFF
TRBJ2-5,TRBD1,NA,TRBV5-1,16,TGCGCCAGCAGCCCCGGACAGGCAACACAAGAAGAGACCCAGTACTTC,CASSPGQATQEETQYF
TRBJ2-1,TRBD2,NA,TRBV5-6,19,TGTGCCAGCAGCTTGGCTGTAGGTAGCGGGATGAGCTCCTACAATGAGCAGTTCTTC,CASSLAVGSGMSSYNEQFF
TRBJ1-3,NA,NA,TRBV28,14,TGTGCCAGCTTACAGGGCCCGTCTGGAAACACCATATATTTT,CASLQGPSGNTIYF
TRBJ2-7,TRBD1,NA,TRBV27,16,TGTGCCAGCAGTTTGCCCCCGGGACAGGGGACCTACGAGCAGTACTTC,CASSLPPGQGTYEQYF
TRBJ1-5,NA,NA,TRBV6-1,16,TGTGCCAGCAGTGACTTTCAGGGGTCGAGCAATCAGCCCCAGCATTTT,CASSDFQGSSNQPQHF
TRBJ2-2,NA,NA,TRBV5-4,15,TGTGCCAGCAGTAAACAGGGTGGGGTCACCGGGGAGCTGTTTTTT,CASSKQGGVTGELFF
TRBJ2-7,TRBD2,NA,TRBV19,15,TGTGCCAGTAGTCCAGGACTAGCGGGAATTTACGAGCAGTACTTC,CASSPGLAGIYEQYF
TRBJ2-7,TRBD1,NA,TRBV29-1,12,TGCAGCGTTCTGGGACAGGGCTACGAGCAGTACTTC,CSVLGQGYEQYF
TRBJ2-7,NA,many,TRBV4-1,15,TGCGCCAGCAGCCAAGATCTTGCTAGTGGCTACGAGCAGTACTTC,CASSQDLASGYEQYF
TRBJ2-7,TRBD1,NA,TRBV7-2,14,TGTGCCAGCAGCTCACAGGGGCCAAACTACGAGCAGTACTTC,CASSSQGPNYEQYF
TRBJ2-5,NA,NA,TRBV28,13,TGTGCCACACTCGACAGAAGGGCAGAGACCCAGTACTTC,CATLDRRAETQYF
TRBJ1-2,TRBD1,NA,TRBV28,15,TGTGCCAGCAGTCTCCCGGGACAGGGAAACTATGGCTACACCTTC,CASSLPGQGNYGYTF
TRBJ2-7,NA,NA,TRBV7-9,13,TGTGCCAGCACCCTAGACGAGCTACGAGGGCAGTACTTC,CASTLDELRGQYF
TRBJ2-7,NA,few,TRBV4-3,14,TGCGCCAGCAGCCCCGGGACAAGATCGTACGAGCAGTACTTC,CASSPGTRSYEQYF
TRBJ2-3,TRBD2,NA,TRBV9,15,TGTGCCAGCAGCGTAGATCGACTAGCGGGGGGTACGCAGTATTTT,CASSVDRLAGGTQYF
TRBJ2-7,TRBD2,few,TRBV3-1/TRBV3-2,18,TGTGCCAGCAGCCAGGGGTCACTAGCGGACTTCAGCTCCTACGAGCAGTACTTC,CASSQGSLADFSSYEQYF
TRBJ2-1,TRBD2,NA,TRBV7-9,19,TGTGCCAGCAGCTCCTACGGAGGGGGTGGAACGGGAGGGCCATATGAGCAGTTCTTC,CASSSYGGGGTGGPYEQFF
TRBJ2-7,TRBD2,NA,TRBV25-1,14,TGTGCCAGCAGTCGGACTAGCGGCTCCTACGAGCAGTACTTC,CASSRTSGSYEQYF
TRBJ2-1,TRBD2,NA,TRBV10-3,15,TGTGCCATCAGTGAGAGCGGGGGGGAATACAATGAGCAGTTCTTC,CAISESGGEYNEQFF
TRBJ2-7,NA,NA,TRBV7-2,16,TGTGCCAGCAGCTTAGTAGGCGGCGGGGCCGCCTACGAGCAGTACTTC,CASSLVGGGAAYEQYF
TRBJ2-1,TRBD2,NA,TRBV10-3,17,TGTGCCATCAGTGTACAGGGTACTAGCGGGAGGTTTAATGAGCAGTTCTTC,CAISVQGTSGRFNEQFF
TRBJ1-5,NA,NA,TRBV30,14,TGTGCCTGGGGAGGCGCAGGTATGGGTCAGCCCCAGCATTTT,CAWGGAGMGQPQHF
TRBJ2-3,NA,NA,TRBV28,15,TGTGCCAGCAGTTTTAGCCGCGGGAGCACAGATACGCAGTATTTT,CASSFSRGSTDTQYF
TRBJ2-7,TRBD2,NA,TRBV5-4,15,TGTGCCAGCAGCTTGGCCCCTAGCGGGAGTTACGAGCAGTACTTC,CASSLAPSGSYEQYF